The 3 T cell receptor beta chains below all came from one sample that was sequenced in a study of T cell repertoires in cytomegalovirus infection (dated 2019 in TCRdb). The sequencer was an Illumina HiSeq 1500. TCRdb redid the processing of the public reads, applying fastp at Q25 and MiXCR, and retained in-frame beta chains. Identical CDR3 protein sequences are pooled into one entry, listed with their most common genes and DNA. The table for this sample lists some 800,000 distinct CDR3 sequences; 25% to 35% of them were counted only once. The biggest ten clones account for under 15% of the sample. This specimen's treatment or condition label, interpreted: in vitro stimulation with specific CMV peptide epitopes to enrich CMV-specific T cells. These receptors' targets are unknown. The sample here was cultured CD8+ T cells from PBMCs, taken from culture after CMV antigen stimulation. These receptors were obtained from a human donor in good health (CMV status not recorded). Some clones in this sample may be carry-over from other donors' samples.

This CDR3 reads CASSQDLWGGSTPDTQYF. CDR3 DNA: TGTGCCAGCAGCCAAGACCTCTGGGGGGGGAGCACCCCAGATACGCAGTATTTT. The chain recombines TRBV4-2 with TRBJ2-3; 7 nucleotides align to TRBD2. J gave up 4 bases and V 0 bases, and 13 bases lay outside the gene matches. The germline CDR1 and CDR2 sequences are LGHNA and YNFKEQ. The CDR3 is 18 amino acids.

This clonotype was seen more than once but under ten times. The rearrangement joins TRBV29-1 to TRBJ2-2; D is ambiguous. Germline V gene lookup returns CDR1 SQVTM and CDR2 ANQGSEA. The CDR3 covers 13 residues. V was clipped by 4 bases and J by 1 base, with 7 bases between them. The CDR3 DNA is TGCAGCGTTGTATCGGGGAACACCGGGGAGCTGTTTTTT. As protein: CSVVSGNTGELFF.

The chain has TRBV6-2 or TRBV6-3 and TRBJ2-7; D unresolved. The CDR3 loop spans 14 amino acids. Trimming took off 4 bases at V and 0 bases at J, with 10 bases between the two ends. Germline-derived CDR1 and CDR2 are MNHEY and SVGEGT. CDR3 in amino acids: CASSSSWDSYEQYV. DNA of the CDR3: TGTGCCAGCAGTTCCTCCTGGGACTCCTACGAGCAGTACGTC.